The 14 T cell receptor beta chains in this list originate from one sample, sequenced in a study of technical replicates of blood from a few donors (dated by TCRdb to 2015 to 2018). To prepare the library, the immunoSEQ multiplex PCR assay was applied. TCRdb provides this immuneACCESS table in a form limited to in-frame rearrangements. Some clones are lacking; in checked studies, under half of them reflect an unresolved V gene, and why the rest are absent is not known. This sample is represented by 65,000 to 85,000 clones; 90% to 95% of them were singletons. The ten top clones hold 0.3% to 0.45% of the sample. The sequenced sample consisted of T cells isolated from PBMCs. The receptors stem from a human donor in good health.

This sequence joins TRBV5-4 and TRBJ1-1; D unresolved. Trimming removed 1 base at V and 4 bases at J, with 5 bases between. From germline, CDR1 is SGHNT and CDR2 YYREEE (reference sequence). The CDR3 is made up of 12 amino acids. The CDR3 DNA is TGTGCCAGCAGCTTGCGAGGCACTGAAGCTTTCTTT. It translates to CASSLRGTEAFF. Filled out from reference TRBV5-4 and TRBJ1-1, the complete variable domain reads ETGVTQSPTHLIKTRGQQVTLRCSSQSGHNTVSWYQQALGQGPQFIFQYYREEENGRGNFPPRFSGLQFPNYSSELNVNALELDDSALYLCASSLRGTEAFFGQGTRLTVV.

About this clone: Other DNA sequences of this sample code for an identical CDR3. The V and J genes are TRBV27 and TRBJ2-1; D ambiguous. The germline V and J ends were trimmed by 0 bases and 7 bases, with 4 bases remaining between them. This CDR3 has 12 amino acids. Per germline, CDR1 MNHEY and CDR2 SMNVEV (reference sequence). The CDR3, as DNA: TGTGCCAGCAGTTTATCCGGTAATGAGCAGTTCTTC. This translates into CASSLSGNEQFF.

This chain uses TRBV29-1 with TRBJ1-1; 8 bases are shared with TRBD1. Germline CDR1 is SQVTM and CDR2 is ANQGSEA. The CDR3 is 11 amino acids. Trimming took 5 bases from V and 6 from J; bases not matched to a gene: 2. CDR3 DNA: TGCAGCGTTCCACAGGGGGCTGAAGCTTTCTTT. This encodes CSVPQGAEAFF.

This clone has only a few counts. The chain employs TRBV18 and TRBJ2-4; tentative D call: TRBD2 (6 bases). V dropped 0 bases and J dropped 5 bases, with 14 bases sitting between them. From germline, CDR1 is KGHSH and CDR2 LQKENI. This CDR3 spans 16 amino acids. The CDR3 DNA follows: TGTGCCAGCTCACCACCGAAAGGCGGGAACGAAAACATTCAGTACTTC. Translation: CASSPPKGGNENIQYF.

This clone showed up just a few times. The chain recombines TRBV21-1 with TRBJ1-5; TRBD1, the D gene given by the table, was not confirmed from the DNA. TRBV21-1 is a recognized pseudogene. This CDR3 contains 15 residues. This CDR3 is CASSKRGQGDQPQHF. The CDR3 nucleotides read TGTGCCAGCAGCAAGAGAGGACAGGGGGATCAGCCCCAGCATTTT.

In its sample, this clone was seen once. J is TRBJ2-3 and V is TRBV6-5, with D unclear. From germline, CDR1 is MNHEY and CDR2 SVGAGI. This CDR3 contains 13 residues. V lost 0 bases and J 3 bases, leaving 4 bases between the germline ends. DNA of the CDR3: TGTGCCAGCAGTTACTCATTAACAGATACGCAGTATTTT. Protein sequence: CASSYSLTDTQYF.

This clone occurred once. The genes are TRBV4-2 and TRBJ2-7, with a tentative D call TRBD1 (5 bases). CDR1 is LGHNA and CDR2 is YNFKEQ in the germline V gene. This CDR3 region has 13 residues. V was cut by 5 bases and J by 3 bases, with 11 bases left in between. Written as DNA, the CDR3 is TGTGCCAGCAGCTCGGACAAGTACTACGAGCAGTACTTC. This codes for CASSSDKYYEQYF.

This clone has a single count. V gene TRBV10-3 combines with J gene TRBJ1-1; D remains unclear. V was shortened by 0 bases and J by 1 base, with 6 bases between the two germline ends. Germline V gives CDR1 ENHRY, CDR2 SYGVKD. CDR3 length: 14 residues. The CDR3 sequence: CAISESSRNTEAFF. CDR3 DNA sequence: TGTGCCATCAGTGAGTCGTCGCGGAACACTGAAGCTTTCTTT.

The chain links TRBV7-3 to TRBJ2-3, with 8 positions matching TRBD1. Unmatched junction bases numbered 10, after V lost 3 bases and J lost 2 bases. This CDR3 is built from 17 residues. Germline CDR1 and CDR2: SGHTA and FQGTGA. For the CDR3, the DNA is TGTGCCAGCAGCTTGTCCGGAAGGACAGGGTCCACAGATACGCAGTATTTT. Translated, it gives CASSLSGRTGSTDTQYF.

This clone showed up just once. The chain links TRBV6-1 to TRBJ1-3; 7 bases fit TRBD1. The V gene's germline CDR1 is MNHNS and CDR2 SASEGT. The CDR3 is 14 amino acids. J gave up 5 bases and V 6 bases, and 7 bases lay outside the gene matches. This CDR3 reads CASRRDRERNTIYF. In DNA, the CDR3 is TGTGCCAGCAGACGAGACAGGGAGCGAAACACCATATATTTT.

The V and J genes are TRBV19 and TRBJ2-5, with D uncertain. Trimming stripped 2 bases from V and 2 bases from J, with 9 bases between. CDR1 and CDR2 from the germline V gene are LNHDA and SQIVND (reference sequence). The CDR3 spans 14 residues. CDR3 nucleotide sequence: TGTGCCAGTAGTATACTAACAGATCAAGAGACCCAGTACTTC. Translating it yields CASSILTDQETQYF.

This chain connects TRBV15 to TRBJ1-2; 7 bases match TRBD1. The CDR3 length is 14 residues. Trimming cost V 1 base and J 4 bases; bases outside gene matches: 3. CDR1 and CDR2 from the germline V gene are LNHNV and YYDKDF (reference sequence). Here the CDR3 reads CATSRGQGAYGYTF. CDR3 bases: TGTGCCACCAGCAGAGGACAGGGTGCCTATGGCTACACCTTC.

This clone came up once. This chain connects TRBV30 to TRBJ1-2; TRBD1 might be the D (5 bases). CDR1 GTSNPN and CDR2 SVGIG come from the germline V gene (reference sequence). V was pared by 0 bases and J by 5 bases, with 13 bases between. The CDR3 covers 14 residues. The CDR3 is CAWSVGVESYGYTF. The CDR3 nucleotides read TGTGCCTGGAGTGTAGGGGTGGAGTCTTATGGCTACACCTTC.

This chain uses TRBV9 with TRBJ2-1; TRBD2 matches at 14 bases. CDR1 and CDR2 (germline): SGDLS, YYNGEE. Trimming at V came to 4 bases and at J to 14 bases, leaving 11 bases not matched to a gene. The CDR3 sequence is 15 residues long. The CDR3 sequence is CASSSPGTSGRGEFF. The CDR3 DNA reads TGTGCCAGCAGCTCTCCCGGGACTAGCGGGAGAGGTGAGTTCTTC.